What follows are 20 T cell receptor beta chains derived from one specimen sequenced in a study of control samples from healthy donors and cancer patients. Assay used: immunoSEQ multiplex PCR; TCRdb lists only in-frame clones, some missing. The profile covers over 120,000 clones, with 85% to 95% appearing a single time and about 14% taken by the ten largest. The specimen was PBMCs. The receptor source for this set is a man aged 55 to 69 with colorectal cancer.

The rearrangement links TRBV24-1 to TRBJ2-3; 7 bases align to TRBD2. V lost 7 bases and J lost 1; bases outside the gene matches: 7. Germline CDR1 and CDR2: KGHDR and SFDVKD. This CDR3 has 15 residues. The CDR3 DNA sequence: TGTGCCACCAGGCGGGGAGGGGACGGCACAGATACGCAGTATTTT. It codes for CATRRGGDGTDTQYF.

The J gene is TRBJ2-3, the V gene TRBV3-1 (or the pseudogene TRBV3-2); 13 bases are shared with TRBD2. The germline V gene has CDR1 LGHDT and CDR2 YNNKEL (reference sequence). This CDR3 spans 17 amino acids. Trimming took 4 bases from V and 9 from J; bases not matched to a gene: 13. CDR3 region: CASSLGTSGASFKTQYF. In nucleotides, the CDR3 is TGTGCCAGCAGCCTAGGGACTAGCGGGGCCTCCTTCAAGACGCAGTATTTT.

This sequence joins TRBV27 and TRBJ2-7; the match to TRBD2 covers 9 bases. CDR3 length equals 14 residues. V lost 6 bases to trimming and J lost 2 bases; unmatched junction nucleotides: 5. Per the germline V gene, CDR1 is MNHEY and CDR2 is SMNVEV (reference sequence). CDR3 sequence (DNA): TGTGCCAGCAGACTTAGCGGGGGCGCCTACGAGCAGTACTTC. It is translated as CASRLSGGAYEQYF.

This clone has only one observation. The V gene is TRBV29-1, the J gene TRBJ1-5, with D perhaps TRBD1 (6 bases). The V end lost 5 bases, the J end lost 6 bases, and 17 bases lay between the germline ends. The CDR3 is made up of 14 amino acids. Germline loops: CDR1 SQVTM, CDR2 ANQGSEA. CDR3 residues: CSVPITGPIQPQHF. DNA of the CDR3: TGCAGCGTTCCTATCACAGGGCCAATTCAGCCCCAGCATTTT. Together with reference TRBV29-1 and TRBJ1-5, the CDR3 gives the full variable domain: SAVISQKPSRDICQRGTSLTIQCQVDSQVTMMFWYRQQPGQSLTLIATANQGSEATYESGFVIDKFPISRPNLTFSTLTVSNMSPEDSSIYLCSVPITGPIQPQHFGDGTRLSIL.

To note about this clone: At one end the junction does not follow the germline gene, possibly because of a read error. The CDR3 DNA sequence: TGTGCCAGCAGTTCCAGGACAGGCAACCAGCCCCAGCATTTT. Translating gives CASSSRTGNQPQHF. The V call is TRBV28, the J call TRBJ1-5; TRBD1 aligns across 7 bases. Germline V gene data show CDR1 as MDHEN and CDR2 as SYDVKM. This CDR3 contains 14 residues.

V usage is TRBV10-3 and J usage is TRBJ1-2, with TRBD1 matching 7 bases. Germline CDR1 reads ENHRY; CDR2 reads SYGVKD. The CDR3 has 14 amino acids. J was trimmed by 3 bases and V by 5 bases; bases with no gene match: 6. CDR3 sequence: CAISTTGTDYGYTF. The CDR3 bases are TGTGCCATCAGTACAACCGGGACAGACTATGGCTACACCTTC.

J is TRBJ1-6 and V is TRBV19; possible D gene TRBD1, 6 bases. The CDR3 covers 14 residues. Trimming shortened V by 5 bases and J by 7 bases, and 12 bases separated the two germline ends. CDR1 is LNHDA, CDR2 SQIVND, per germline (reference sequence). The CDR3 region is CASSPLTGNSPLHF. As DNA, the CDR3 is TGTGCCAGTAGTCCTCTGACAGGAAATTCACCCCTCCACTTT.

Note on this clone: A read error may produce the germline difference seen at one junction end. V and J are TRBV11-2 and TRBJ1-2; D is perhaps TRBD1 (6 bases). This CDR3 spans 13 amino acids. Per germline, CDR1 SGHAT and CDR2 FQNNGV. The CDR3 bases are TGTGCCAGCAGCCGTTCCAGGGCAGGGGCGGTGGCCTTC. It yields the protein CASSRSRAGAVAF.

This sequence joins TRBV2 and TRBJ2-7; D is undetermined. Trimming removed 7 bases at V and 0 bases at J, with 7 bases between. From germline, CDR1 is SNHLY and CDR2 FYNNEI. This CDR3 has 12 residues. The CDR3, as DNA: TGTGCCAGCACGGCCATCTCCTACGAGCAGTACTTC. Its translation: CASTAISYEQYF.

The J gene is TRBJ2-1, the V gene TRBV19; 7 bases are shared with TRBD2. This CDR3 has 15 residues. V shed 6 bases and J 6 bases; nucleotides not matched to a gene: 11. Germline lookup yields CDR1 LNHDA and CDR2 SQIVND (reference sequence). The CDR3 protein is CASSKRGRDPNEQFF. CDR3 nucleotide sequence: TGTGCCAGTAGCAAGCGGGGACGAGACCCCAATGAGCAGTTCTTC.

This chain joins TRBV6-5 and TRBJ2-5, with TRBD1 matching over 7 bases. Per germline, CDR1 MNHEY and CDR2 SVGAGI. V lost 6 bases to trimming and J lost 2 bases; unmatched junction nucleotides: 6. The CDR3 is made up of 14 amino acids. As DNA, the CDR3 is TGTGCCAGCAGACGCCGACAGGGTCAAGAGACCCAGTACTTC. Protein: CASRRRQGQETQYF.

J is TRBJ2-1 and V is TRBV19; the D is unclear. Trimming pared 4 bases from V and 2 bases from J, leaving 9 bases between. CDR1 and CDR2 (germline): LNHDA, SQIVND (reference sequence). The CDR3 is 14 amino acids. The CDR3, as DNA: TGTGCCAGTAGTAGGGGTGACGCCTACAATGAGCAGTTCTTC. Translation: CASSRGDAYNEQFF. The complete variable domain, with remaining parts taken from reference TRBV19 and TRBJ2-1, reads DGGITQSPKYLFRKEGQNVTLSCEQNLNHDAMYWYRQDPGQGLRLIYYSQIVNDFQKGDIAEGYSVSREKKESFPLTVTSAQKNPTAFYLCASSRGDAYNEQFFGPGTRLTVL.

CDR3 sequence (DNA): TGCAGCGTTGAAGTAGGCCTTCGGAACACTGAAGCTTTCTTT. This encodes CSVEVGLRNTEAFF. The V and J genes are TRBV29-1 and TRBJ1-1, with no clear D. Germline lookup yields CDR1 SQVTM and CDR2 ANQGSEA. CDR3 length equals 14 residues. V dropped 1 base and J dropped 1 base, with 10 bases sitting between them.

The chain is built from TRBV12-3 or TRBV12-4 and TRBJ2-5; D remains ambiguous. The V end was cut by 5 bases, the J end by 9 bases, with 13 bases between. The CDR3 sequence is 12 residues long. This CDR3 reads CASSPDGRAQYF. The CDR3 DNA reads as TGTGCCAGCAGTCCCGATGGTCGGGCCCAGTACTTC.

V gene TRBV6-6 combines with J gene TRBJ1-1; D gene uncertain. This CDR3 region has 14 residues. Between the trimmed V and J ends, which lost 3 bases and 3 bases, there was a span of 11 bases. Germline V gene sequence: CDR1 MNHNY, CDR2 SVGAGI (reference sequence). CDR3 sequence: CASSYVQADTEAFF. CDR3 sequence (DNA): TGTGCCAGCAGTTATGTCCAGGCCGACACTGAAGCTTTCTTT.

This clone was seen just once. This chain joins TRBV5-1 and TRBJ2-1; 12 bases line up with TRBD2. The CDR3 runs 15 residues. Germline CDR1 and CDR2: SGHRS and YFSETQ. V shed 1 base, J shed 6 bases, and the junction held 2 bases outside the gene matches. In DNA, the CDR3 is TGCGCCAGCAGCTTGAGACTAGCGGGGGCCAATGAGCAGTTCTTC. Translation gives CASSLRLAGANEQFF.

The gene calls are TRBV24-1 and TRBJ2-3; TRBD2 aligns across 11 bases. The CDR3 runs to 16 residues. Germline V gene lookup returns CDR1 KGHDR and CDR2 SFDVKD. The V segment lost 5 bases and the J segment 4 bases; nucleotides outside the gene matches: 7. The CDR3 DNA sequence: TGTGCCACCAGTGCCCAGCTAGCGGGGGGCGCAGATACGCAGTATTTT. Translated, it gives CATSAQLAGGADTQYF.

The V gene is TRBV5-8, the J gene TRBJ1-2; no firm D call. Germline CDR1 reads SGHTS; CDR2 reads YDEGEE. This CDR3 is built from 16 residues. The V gene lost 0 bases and the J gene lost 0 bases, with 12 bases spanning the gap. The CDR3 region has the DNA TGTGCCAGCAGCTTGGGCGGGCCTCACTCTAACTATGGCTACACCTTC. It yields the protein CASSLGGPHSNYGYTF.

The rearrangement links TRBV18 to TRBJ1-5; the D is unclear. Trimming cost V 2 bases and J 0 bases, with 5 bases left between them. Germline V gives CDR1 KGHSH, CDR2 LQKENI. The CDR3 loop spans 14 amino acids. The CDR3 DNA follows: TGTGCCAGCTCACCAGAGGTTAGCAATCAGCCCCAGCATTTT. Translating it yields CASSPEVSNQPQHF.

This clone has just one count. V gene TRBV7-9 combines with J gene TRBJ2-1; 8 bases match TRBD1. Germline trimming cut 7 bases from V and 4 bases from J; bases unmatched to any gene: 9. The CDR3 is 15 residues long. Germline V lookup: CDR1 SEHNR, CDR2 FQNEAQ (reference sequence). The chain's CDR3 is CASTSGQGRYNEQFF. The CDR3 coding sequence is TGTGCCAGCACCTCTGGACAGGGACGGTACAATGAGCAGTTCTTC. Looking up the rest from reference TRBV7-9 and TRBJ2-1 gives the full variable domain: DTGVSQNPRHKITKRGQNVTFRCDPISEHNRLYWYRQTLGQGPEFLTYFQNEAQLEKSRLLSDRFSAERPKGSFSTLEIQRTEQGDSAMYLCASTSGQGRYNEQFFGPGTRLTVL.